This T cell receptor beta chain was identified during a study of shared clonotypes between healthy human individuals. TCRdb keeps only in-frame clones here, not all; method: immunoSEQ multiplex PCR. Of around 1,900,000 clones in the sample, 80% to 95% were seen once. CD45RO-negative, CCR7-selected cells formed the naive CD8 fraction, which excluded terminally differentiated effector memory CD45RA+ cells. Germline V gene lookup returns CDR1 MGHRA and CDR2 YSYEKL. The V segment lost 0 bases and the J segment 2 bases; nucleotides outside the gene matches: 4. The CDR3 loop spans 17 amino acids. The sequenced material came from naive CD8+ T cells from PBMCs. The TCR comes from a man in his late teens or twenties in good health. Some clones in this sample may be carry-over from other donors' samples. V is TRBV4-1 and J is TRBJ2-1, with 10 bases fitting TRBD2. The CDR3 DNA follows: TGCGCCAGCAGCCAAGAAAGCGGGACTAGCGCCTACAATGAGCAGTTCTTC. Translating it yields CASSQESGTSAYNEQFF.